The rows below give T cell receptor beta chains drawn from one sample of a study of cytomegalovirus exposure and HLA in healthy donors. Produced via immunoSEQ multiplex PCR; TCRdb's table is partial and in-frame only. Of about 120,000 clones in the sample, roughly 84% were seen once. The material sequenced was PBMCs. The source is a young woman in good health and CMV-seronegative. The CDR3 runs from the conserved cysteine through the conserved F or W. A D gene is named only where the DNA matches it firmly. Clone size, where shown, is once, few, many, or a class for clones that have expanded.

.,TRBV7-9,TRBJ2-7,TRBD2,CASSALAGTYEQYF,TGTGCCAGCAGCGCACTAGCGGGGACGTACGAGCAGTACTTC
once,TRBV10-3,TRBJ2-7,.,CAISQTNGGNGDEQYF,TGTGCCATCAGTCAAACCAACGGGGGAAATGGCGACGAGCAGTACTTC
.,TRBV4-3,TRBJ2-2,.,CASSQDRDGELFF,TGCGCCAGCAGCCAAGATCGGGACGGGGAGCTGTTTTTT
.,TRBV27,TRBJ1-5,TRBD1,CASSSGQGVVLQPQHF,TGTGCCAGCAGCTCCGGACAGGGCGTCGTGCTTCAGCCCCAGCATTTT
.,TRBV7-9,TRBJ2-7,TRBD1,CASSLGQGILEQYF,TGTGCCAGCAGCTTAGGACAGGGAATCCTCGAGCAGTACTTC
.,TRBV30,TRBJ2-7,TRBD2,CAWSGTRSGEQYF,TGTGCCTGGAGTGGGACTAGGAGTGGCGAGCAGTACTTC
.,TRBV18,TRBJ2-3,TRBD1,CASSPRGPTDTQYF,TGTGCCAGCTCACCAAGGGGGCCCACAGATACGCAGTATTTT
.,TRBV5-1,TRBJ1-6,TRBD1,CASSPLSGTGGSPLHF,TGCGCCAGCAGCCCACTCTCCGGGACAGGGGGTTCACCCCTCCACTTT
.,TRBV12-5,TRBJ1-2,.,CASGPYTGFQLYGCTF,TGTGCTAGTGGTCCATACACAGGGTTCCAGTTATATGGCTGCACCTTC
.,TRBV6-5,TRBJ2-2,TRBD1,CASTRTGNTGELFF,TGTGCCAGCACCCGGACAGGGAACACCGGGGAGCTGTTTTTT
few,TRBV7-2,TRBJ1-5,TRBD1,CASATQAQGAQPQHF,TGTGCCAGCGCCACCCAGGCCCAGGGGGCTCAGCCCCAGCATTTT
.,TRBV1,TRBJ2-2,.,CTSSQDRGPTGELFF,TGCACCAGCAGCCAAGACAGGGGCCCCACCGGGGAGCTGTTTTTT
.,TRBV12-2,TRBJ2-7,.,CASRLPSLGQGHFSYEQYF,TGTGCAAGTCGCTTACCCAGTTTGGGACAGGGACATTTTTCCTACGAGCAGTACTTC
once,TRBV19,TRBJ1-3,.,CASSLEMSSGNTIYF,TGTGCCAGTAGTCTAGAGATGAGCTCTGGAAACACCATATATTTT
.,TRBV2,TRBJ2-7,TRBD1,CASYDRENDEQYF,TGTGCCAGTTATGACAGGGAGAACGACGAGCAGTACTTC
.,TRBV11-2,TRBJ1-1,.,CASSWRRGGGTEAFF,TGTGCCAGCAGCTGGAGGAGGGGCGGTGGCACTGAAGCTTTCTTT
.,TRBV6-5,TRBJ1-1,.,CASSYRGLRTEAFF,TGTGCCAGCAGTTACAGGGGGTTGAGAACTGAAGCTTTCTTT
.,TRBV30,TRBJ1-1,.,CAWSSGWKTEAFF,TGTGCCTGGAGTTCAGGGTGGAAGACTGAAGCTTTCTTT
.,TRBV5-5,TRBJ1-1,.,CASHTVGGSGAFF,TGTGCCAGCCACACGGTGGGGGGATCGGGAGCTTTCTTT
.,TRBV19,TRBJ2-7,TRBD2,CASSSPVSLAVYEQYF,TGTGCCAGTAGTTCCCCCGTCTCGCTAGCGGTTTACGAGCAGTACTTC
.,TRBV18,TRBJ2-6,.,CASSPPGAGANVLTF,TGTGCCAGCTCACCCCCAGGGGCTGGGGCCAACGTCCTGACTTTC
.,TRBV2,TRBJ2-2,.,CASSEGQTGELFF,TGTGCCAGCAGTGAAGGGCAGACCGGGGAGCTGTTTTTT
.,TRBV19,TRBJ1-1,TRBD1,CASSRGQLNTEAFF,TGTGCCAGTAGTAGGGGACAGCTGAACACTGAAGCTTTCTTT
.,TRBV9,TRBJ2-3,TRBD1,CASSAPDRKRTDTQYF,TGTGCCAGCAGCGCCCCGGACAGGAAACGCACAGATACGCAGTATTTT
.,TRBV30,TRBJ2-7,TRBD2,CAWSVPGGSYEQYF,TGTGCCTGGAGTGTACCGGGGGGCTCCTACGAGCAGTACTTC
.,TRBV4-1,TRBJ2-3,.,CASSQDASRRTDLTDTQYF,TGCGCCAGCAGCCAAGATGCAAGTCGTCGGACAGACTTAACAGATACGCAGTATTTT
once,TRBV6-6,TRBJ2-3,TRBD1,CASSRDGQGGTDTQYF,TGTGCCAGCAGCCGCGATGGACAGGGGGGGACAGATACGCAGTATTTT
.,TRBV7-9,TRBJ2-3,TRBD2,CASSSIYSGATHTDTQYF,TGTGCCAGCAGCTCGATCTATAGCGGGGCGACCCACACAGATACGCAGTATTTT
.,TRBV2,TRBJ1-4,.,CASTPFPGEGDEKLFF,TGTGCCAGCACCCCGTTCCCGGGGGAGGGAGACGAAAAACTGTTTTTT
many,TRBV5-1,TRBJ2-1,TRBD2,CASSSLQRGGLNEQFF,TGCGCCAGCAGCTCCCTCCAGCGGGGGGGCCTCAATGAGCAGTTCTTC